These T cell receptor beta chains were read from a single sample in a study of blood T cell repertoires in COVID-19. Repertoires were generated with immunoSEQ multiplex PCR, while TCRdb's copy carries only in-frame clones and drops some. This table holds about 310,000 clones, about nine tenths found once. Sequences were obtained from peripheral blood. The receptors come from a man in his fifties or sixties with active or convalescent COVID-19. CDR3s leave out the opening cysteine and the closing phenylalanine or tryptophan.

TRBV5-1,ASSGDRQETQY
TRBV6-5,ASRHEAGYEQY
TRBV18,ASSPLASGRSYNEQF
TRBV6-5,ASSHGEVNQPQH
TRBV5-4,ASSSEGQETQY
TRBV29-1,SVDLPGGNEQF
TRBV21-1,ASSTISGRWNEKLF
TRBV9,ASSVEAGSSYEQY
TRBV6-1,ASSERGQPQH
TRBV6-4,ASPRTSGGLIRTGELF
TRBV6-5,ASSYSRSQPQH
TRBV10-3,ASWTGIDYGYT
TRBV5-1,ASSLEVGVGGNYGYT
TRBV29-1,STRENFYNEQF
TRBV6-2/TRBV6-3,ASSYPGQGRTEAF
TRBV6-5,ASRPGLTWETQY
TRBV19,ASTPRDSSYNEQF
TRBV30,AWSVGTIRVPGELF
TRBV5-1,ASSLVGGESSPLH
TRBV12-3/TRBV12-4,ATSSSGGNGYT
TRBV20-1,SAFQGSAAF
TRBV6-5,ASSYSGLSNQPQH